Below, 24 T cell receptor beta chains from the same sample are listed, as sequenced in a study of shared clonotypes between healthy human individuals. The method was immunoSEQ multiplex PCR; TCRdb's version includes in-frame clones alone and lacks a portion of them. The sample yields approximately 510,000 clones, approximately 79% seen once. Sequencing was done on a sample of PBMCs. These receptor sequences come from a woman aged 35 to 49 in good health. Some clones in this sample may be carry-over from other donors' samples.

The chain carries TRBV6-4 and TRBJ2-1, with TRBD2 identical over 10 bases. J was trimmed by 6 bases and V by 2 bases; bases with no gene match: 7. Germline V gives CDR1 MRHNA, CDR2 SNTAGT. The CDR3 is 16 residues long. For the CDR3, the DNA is TGTGCCAGCAGTGACCCCCCCGGGACTAGCGCCAATGAGCAGTTCTTC. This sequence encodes CASSDPPGTSANEQFF.

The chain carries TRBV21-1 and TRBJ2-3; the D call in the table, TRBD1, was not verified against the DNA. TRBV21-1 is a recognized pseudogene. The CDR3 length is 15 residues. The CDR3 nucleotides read TGTGCCAGCAGCGAACAGGACAGTCGCACAGATACGCAGTATTTT. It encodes CASSEQDSRTDTQYF.

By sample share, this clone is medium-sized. CDR3 loop: CASSLAIETQYF. The DNA for the CDR3 is TGTGCCAGCAGCTTAGCGATCGAGACCCAGTACTTC. This chain uses TRBV7-9 with TRBJ2-5; no clear D. CDR1 SEHNR and CDR2 FQNEAQ come from the germline V gene (reference sequence). This CDR3 has 12 amino acids. The germline V and J ends were trimmed by 0 bases and 5 bases, with 4 bases remaining between them. The whole variable domain, remainder taken from reference TRBV7-9 and TRBJ2-5, is DTGVSQNPRHKITKRGQNVTFRCDPISEHNRLYWYRQTLGQGPEFLTYFQNEAQLEKSRLLSDRFSAERPKGSFSTLEIQRTEQGDSAMYLCASSLAIETQYFGPGTRLLVL.

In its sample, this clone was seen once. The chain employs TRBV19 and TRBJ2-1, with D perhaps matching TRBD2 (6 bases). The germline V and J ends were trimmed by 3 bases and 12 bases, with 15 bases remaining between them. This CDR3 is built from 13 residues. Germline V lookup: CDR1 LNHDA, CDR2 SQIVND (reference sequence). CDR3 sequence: CASSINPGSGQFF. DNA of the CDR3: TGTGCCAGTAGTATCAATCCGGGTAGCGGGCAGTTCTTC.

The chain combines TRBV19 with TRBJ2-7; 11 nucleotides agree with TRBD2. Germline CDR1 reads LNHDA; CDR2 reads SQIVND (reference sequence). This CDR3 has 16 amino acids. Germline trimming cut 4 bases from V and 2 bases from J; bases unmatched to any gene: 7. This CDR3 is CASSRTSGFSPYEQYF. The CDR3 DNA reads TGTGCCAGTAGTAGGACTAGCGGGTTTTCCCCCTACGAGCAGTACTTC.

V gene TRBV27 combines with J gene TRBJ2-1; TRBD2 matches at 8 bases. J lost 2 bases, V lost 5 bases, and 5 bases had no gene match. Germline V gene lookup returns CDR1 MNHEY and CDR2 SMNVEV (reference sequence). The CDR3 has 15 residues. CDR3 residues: CASSPLAAAYNEQFF. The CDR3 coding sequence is TGTGCCAGCAGTCCACTAGCGGCGGCCTACAATGAGCAGTTCTTC.

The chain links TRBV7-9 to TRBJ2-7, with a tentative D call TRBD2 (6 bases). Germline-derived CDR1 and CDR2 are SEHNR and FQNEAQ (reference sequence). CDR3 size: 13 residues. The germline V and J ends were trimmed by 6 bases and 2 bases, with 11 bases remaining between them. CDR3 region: CASSGGSTYEQYF. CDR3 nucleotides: TGTGCCAGCAGTGGGGGGAGCACCTACGAGCAGTACTTC.

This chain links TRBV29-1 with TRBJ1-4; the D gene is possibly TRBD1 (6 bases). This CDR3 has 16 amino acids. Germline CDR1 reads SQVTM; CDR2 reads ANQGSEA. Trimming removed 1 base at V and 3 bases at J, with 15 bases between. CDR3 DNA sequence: TGCAGCGTTGAAGCGGGGCAGGGGATGGCTAATGAAAAACTGTTTTTT. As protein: CSVEAGQGMANEKLFF.

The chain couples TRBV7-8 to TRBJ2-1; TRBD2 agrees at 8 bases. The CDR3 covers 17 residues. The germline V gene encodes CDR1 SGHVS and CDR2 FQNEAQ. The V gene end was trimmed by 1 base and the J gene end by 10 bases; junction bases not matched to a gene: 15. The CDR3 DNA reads TGTGCCAGCAGCTTAGATTGGTGGCCGGGAGGGGCAGTCGAGCAGTTCTTC. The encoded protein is CASSLDWWPGGAVEQFF.

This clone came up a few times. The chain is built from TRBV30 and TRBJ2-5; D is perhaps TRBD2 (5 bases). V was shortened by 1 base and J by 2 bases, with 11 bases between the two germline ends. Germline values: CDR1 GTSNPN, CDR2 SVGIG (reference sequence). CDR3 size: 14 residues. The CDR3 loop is CAWSARTLQETQYF. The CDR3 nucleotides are TGTGCCTGGAGTGCTAGGACTTTACAAGAGACCCAGTACTTC.

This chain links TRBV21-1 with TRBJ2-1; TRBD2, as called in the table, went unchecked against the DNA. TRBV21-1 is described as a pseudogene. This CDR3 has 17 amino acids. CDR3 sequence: CASSSQSSSFGYNEQFF. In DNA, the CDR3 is TGTGCCAGCAGCTCTCAAAGCAGTAGCTTTGGCTACAATGAGCAGTTCTTC.

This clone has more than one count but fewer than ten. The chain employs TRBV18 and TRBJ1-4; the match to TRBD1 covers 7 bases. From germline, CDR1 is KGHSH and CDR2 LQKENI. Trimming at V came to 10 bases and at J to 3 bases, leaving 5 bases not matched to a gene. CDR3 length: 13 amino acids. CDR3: CATPGTANEKLFF. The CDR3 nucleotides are TGTGCCACCCCCGGGACAGCTAATGAAAAACTGTTTTTT.

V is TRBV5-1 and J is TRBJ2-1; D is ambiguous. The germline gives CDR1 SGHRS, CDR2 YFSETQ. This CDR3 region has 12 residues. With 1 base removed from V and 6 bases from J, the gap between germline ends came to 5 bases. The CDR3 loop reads CASSLNGNEQFF. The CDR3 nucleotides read TGCGCCAGCAGCTTGAACGGCAATGAGCAGTTCTTC.

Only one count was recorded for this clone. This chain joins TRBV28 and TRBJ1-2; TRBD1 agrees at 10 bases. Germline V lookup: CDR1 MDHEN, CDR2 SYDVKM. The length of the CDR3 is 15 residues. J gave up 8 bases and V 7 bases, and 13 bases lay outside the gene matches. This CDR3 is CASTSVPGTGVGYTF. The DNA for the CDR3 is TGTGCCAGCACCTCAGTCCCCGGGACAGGGGTGGGCTACACCTTC.

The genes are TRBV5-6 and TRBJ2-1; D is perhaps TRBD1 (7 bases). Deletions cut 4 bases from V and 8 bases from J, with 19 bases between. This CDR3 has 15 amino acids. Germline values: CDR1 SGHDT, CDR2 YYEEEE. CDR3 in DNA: TGTGCCAGCAGCAGGCAGGGGGGTTATGGCTATGAGCAGTTCTTC. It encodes CASSRQGGYGYEQFF.

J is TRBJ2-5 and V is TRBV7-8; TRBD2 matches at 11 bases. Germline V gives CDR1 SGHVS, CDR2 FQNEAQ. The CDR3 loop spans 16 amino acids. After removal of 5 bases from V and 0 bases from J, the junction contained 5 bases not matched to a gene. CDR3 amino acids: CASSKLAGENQETQYF. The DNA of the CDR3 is TGTGCCAGCAGCAAACTAGCGGGGGAAAACCAAGAGACCCAGTACTTC.

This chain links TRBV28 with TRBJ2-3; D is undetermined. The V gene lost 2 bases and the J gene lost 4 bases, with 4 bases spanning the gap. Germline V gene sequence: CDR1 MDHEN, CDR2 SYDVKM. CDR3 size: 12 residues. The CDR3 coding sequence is TGTGCCAGCAGTTTAAGGGCAGATACGCAGTATTTT. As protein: CASSLRADTQYF.

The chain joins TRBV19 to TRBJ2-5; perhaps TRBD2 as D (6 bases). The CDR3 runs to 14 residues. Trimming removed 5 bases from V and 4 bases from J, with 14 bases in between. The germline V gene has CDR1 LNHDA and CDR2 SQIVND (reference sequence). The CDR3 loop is CASSPRDLGETQYF. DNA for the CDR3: TGTGCCAGTAGTCCTCGGGACTTGGGAGAGACCCAGTACTTC.

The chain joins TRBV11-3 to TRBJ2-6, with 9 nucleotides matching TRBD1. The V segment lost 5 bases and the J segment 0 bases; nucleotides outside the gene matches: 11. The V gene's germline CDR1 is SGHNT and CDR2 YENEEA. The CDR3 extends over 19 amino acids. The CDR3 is CASSGTTGTGSSGANVLTF. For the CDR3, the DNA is TGTGCCAGCAGCGGAACCACCGGGACAGGGAGCTCTGGGGCCAACGTCCTGACTTTC.

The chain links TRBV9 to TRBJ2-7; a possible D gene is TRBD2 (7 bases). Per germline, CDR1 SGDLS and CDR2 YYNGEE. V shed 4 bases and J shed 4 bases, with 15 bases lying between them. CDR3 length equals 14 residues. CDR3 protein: CASSPRGAQYEQYF. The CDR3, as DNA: TGTGCCAGCAGCCCCCGGGGGGCGCAGTACGAGCAGTACTTC.

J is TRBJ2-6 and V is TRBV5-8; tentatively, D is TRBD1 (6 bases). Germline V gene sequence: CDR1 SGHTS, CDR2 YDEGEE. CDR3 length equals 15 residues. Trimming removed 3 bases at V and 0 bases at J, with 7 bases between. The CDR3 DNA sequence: TGTGCCAGCAGCTCGGACAGCTCTGGGGCCAACGTCCTGACTTTC. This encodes CASSSDSSGANVLTF.

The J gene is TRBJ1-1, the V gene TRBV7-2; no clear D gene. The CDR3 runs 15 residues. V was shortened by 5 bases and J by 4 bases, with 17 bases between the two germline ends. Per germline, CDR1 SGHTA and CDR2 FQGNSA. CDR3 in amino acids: CASSGGVGWGTEAFF. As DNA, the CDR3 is TGTGCCAGCAGCGGAGGAGTGGGTTGGGGCACTGAAGCTTTCTTT.

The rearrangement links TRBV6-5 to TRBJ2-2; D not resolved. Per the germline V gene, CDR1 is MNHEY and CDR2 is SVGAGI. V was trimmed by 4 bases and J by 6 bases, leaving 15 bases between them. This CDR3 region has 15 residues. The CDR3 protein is CASSSATLWAGELFF. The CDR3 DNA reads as TGTGCCAGCAGTTCTGCTACTCTATGGGCCGGGGAGCTGTTTTTT.

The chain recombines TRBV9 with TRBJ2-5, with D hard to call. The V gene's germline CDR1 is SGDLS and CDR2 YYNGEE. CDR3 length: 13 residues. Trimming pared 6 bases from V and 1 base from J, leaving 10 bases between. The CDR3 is CASNPTGQETQYF. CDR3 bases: TGTGCCAGCAACCCTACGGGCCAAGAGACCCAGTACTTC.